The T cell receptor beta chain described here comes from a study of PD-L1 blockade in urothelial cancer. The authors spiked synthetic TCR analog templates into each PCR. Profiled with immunoSEQ multiplex PCR; TCRdb holds only in-frame clones, not every one. Of fewer than 130,000 clones detected, about 85% appear once; the ten largest clones hold 2% to 2.5%. This clone occurred once. The sequence was collected from a man in his fifties with urothelial cancer. Here the sequenced sample was PBMCs, taken around atezolizumab (anti-PD-L1) treatment.

DNA of the CDR3: TGTGCCAGCAGTTTCTTGGGGCATGGCTACACCTTC. This encodes CASSFLGHGYTF. The V and J genes are TRBV28 and TRBJ1-2; possibly TRBD1 for D (5 bases). V was clipped by 3 bases and J by 6 bases, with 8 bases between them. CDR3 length: 12 residues. Germline-derived CDR1 and CDR2 are MDHEN and SYDVKM.